This T cell receptor (beta chain) was retrieved from a study of PD-L1 blockade in urothelial cancer. Produced via immunoSEQ multiplex PCR; TCRdb's table is partial and in-frame only. The repertoire holds roughly 62,000 clones, with roughly four fifths as singletons. The input for sequencing was PBMCs, taken around atezolizumab (anti-PD-L1) treatment. The TCR comes from a man in his 70s with urothelial cancer.

CDR3 DNA sequence: TGTGCCAGCAGCCCCATGTACAGGCTCAATGAGCAGTTCTTC. Its translation: CASSPMYRLNEQFF. V usage is TRBV7-9 and J usage is TRBJ2-1, with D possibly matching TRBD1 (5 bases). V lost 5 bases, J lost 6 bases, and 14 bases lay in between. This CDR3 has 14 residues. The germline CDR1 and CDR2 sequences are SEHNR and FQNEAQ (reference sequence).